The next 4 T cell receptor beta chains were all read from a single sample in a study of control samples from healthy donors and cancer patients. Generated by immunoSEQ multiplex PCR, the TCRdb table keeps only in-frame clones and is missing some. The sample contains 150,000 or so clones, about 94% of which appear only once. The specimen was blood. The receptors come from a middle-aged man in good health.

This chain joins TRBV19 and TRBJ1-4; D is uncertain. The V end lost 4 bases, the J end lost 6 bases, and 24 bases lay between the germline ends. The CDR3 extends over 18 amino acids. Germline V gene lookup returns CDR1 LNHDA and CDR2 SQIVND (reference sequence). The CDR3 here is CASSTGPVLAPRDEKLFF. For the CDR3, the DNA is TGTGCCAGTAGTACAGGACCAGTGCTAGCTCCTCGGGATGAAAAACTGTTTTTT.

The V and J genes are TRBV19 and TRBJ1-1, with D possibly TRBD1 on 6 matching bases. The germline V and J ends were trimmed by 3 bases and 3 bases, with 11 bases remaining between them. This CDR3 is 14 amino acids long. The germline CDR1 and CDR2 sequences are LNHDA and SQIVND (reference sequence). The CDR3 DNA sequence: TGTGCCAGTAGTATGGGGGGGCCCCACACTGAAGCTTTCTTT. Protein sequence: CASSMGGPHTEAFF.

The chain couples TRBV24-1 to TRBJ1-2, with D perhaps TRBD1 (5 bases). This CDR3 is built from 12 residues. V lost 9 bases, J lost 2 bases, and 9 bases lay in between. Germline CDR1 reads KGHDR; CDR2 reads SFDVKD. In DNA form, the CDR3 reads TGTGCCACCGGGGGGGACAACTATGGCTACACCTTC. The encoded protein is CATGGDNYGYTF.

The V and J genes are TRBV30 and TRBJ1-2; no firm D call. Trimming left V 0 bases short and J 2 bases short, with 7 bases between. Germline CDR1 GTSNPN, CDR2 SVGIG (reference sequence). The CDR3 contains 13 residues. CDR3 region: CAWSVQANYGYTF. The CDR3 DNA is TGTGCCTGGAGTGTACAAGCGAACTATGGCTACACCTTC.